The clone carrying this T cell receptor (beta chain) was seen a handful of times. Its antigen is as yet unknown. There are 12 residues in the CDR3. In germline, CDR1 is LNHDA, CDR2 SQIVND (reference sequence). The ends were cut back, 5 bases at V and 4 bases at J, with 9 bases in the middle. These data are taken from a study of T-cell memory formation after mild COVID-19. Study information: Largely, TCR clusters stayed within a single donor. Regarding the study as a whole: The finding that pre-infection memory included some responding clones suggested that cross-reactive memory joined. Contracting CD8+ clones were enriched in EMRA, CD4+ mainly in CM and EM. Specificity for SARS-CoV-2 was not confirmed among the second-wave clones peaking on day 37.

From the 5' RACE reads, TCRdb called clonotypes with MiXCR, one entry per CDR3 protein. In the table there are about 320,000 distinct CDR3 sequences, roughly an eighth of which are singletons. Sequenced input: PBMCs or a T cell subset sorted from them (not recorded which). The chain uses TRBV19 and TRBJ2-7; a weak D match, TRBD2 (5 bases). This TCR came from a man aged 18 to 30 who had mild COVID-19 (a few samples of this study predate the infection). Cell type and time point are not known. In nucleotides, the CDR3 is TGTGCCAGTAGTTACGGGGAGTACGAGCAGTACTTC. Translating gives CASSYGEYEQYF.